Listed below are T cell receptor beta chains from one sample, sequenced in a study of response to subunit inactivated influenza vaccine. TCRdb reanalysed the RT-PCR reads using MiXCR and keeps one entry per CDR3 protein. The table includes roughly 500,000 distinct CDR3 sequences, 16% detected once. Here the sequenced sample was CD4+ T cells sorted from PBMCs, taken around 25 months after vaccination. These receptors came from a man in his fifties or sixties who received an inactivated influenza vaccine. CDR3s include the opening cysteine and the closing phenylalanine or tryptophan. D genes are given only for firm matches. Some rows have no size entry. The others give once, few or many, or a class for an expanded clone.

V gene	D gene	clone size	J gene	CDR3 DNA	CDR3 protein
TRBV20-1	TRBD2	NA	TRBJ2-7	TGCAGTGCCAGAGGAGTTCGCGGGAGCTCCTACGAGCAGTACTTC	CSARGVRGSSYEQYF
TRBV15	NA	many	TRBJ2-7	TGTGCCACCAGCAGAGACAGGGGGACTTACGAGCAGTACTTC	CATSRDRGTYEQYF
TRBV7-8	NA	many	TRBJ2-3	TGTGCCAGCAGCTTCCAACTTCCCGATACGCAGTATTTT	CASSFQLPDTQYF
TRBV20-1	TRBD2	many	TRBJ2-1	TGCAGTGCTAGGAATAGCGGGGAGATTGAGCAGTTCTTC	CSARNSGEIEQFF
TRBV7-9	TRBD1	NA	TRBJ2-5	TGTGCCAGCAGCTGGGGACAGGGGGAGGAGACCCAGTACTTC	CASSWGQGEETQYF
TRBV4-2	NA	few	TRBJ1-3	TGTGCCAGCAGCCCTACAACGGTGGGGCTCTCTGGAAACACCATATATTTT	CASSPTTVGLSGNTIYF
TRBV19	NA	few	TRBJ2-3	TGTGCCAGTAGTATTGGAGTCTTCGGAGATACGCAGTATTTT	CASSIGVFGDTQYF
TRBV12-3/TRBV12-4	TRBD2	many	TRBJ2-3	TGTGCCAGCAGTCCCGGGACTAGCGGGAGGTTGGGTACGCAGTATTTT	CASSPGTSGRLGTQYF
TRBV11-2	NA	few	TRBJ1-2	TGTGCCAGCAGCCAGCCGGGGTCCTTGGGTGGCTACACCTTC	CASSQPGSLGGYTF
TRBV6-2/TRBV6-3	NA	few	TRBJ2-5	TGTGCCAGCACCCCTTTGGGGCGGGGGCAGACCCAGTACTTC	CASTPLGRGQTQYF
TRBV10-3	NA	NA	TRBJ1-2	TGTGCCATCAGTGAGATAGGGGCGCTTCTTGGCTACACCTTC	CAISEIGALLGYTF
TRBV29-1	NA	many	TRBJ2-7	TGCAGCGTTGGGGACAACTCCTACGAGCAGTACTTC	CSVGDNSYEQYF
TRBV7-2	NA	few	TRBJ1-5	TGTGCCAGCAGCTCCGCGGGGGTGGTACGCCAGCCCCAGCATTTT	CASSSAGVVRQPQHF
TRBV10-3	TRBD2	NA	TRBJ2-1	TGTGCCATCAGTGAGTCGACTAGCGGGAGGGGTAATGAGCAGTTCTTC	CAISESTSGRGNEQFF
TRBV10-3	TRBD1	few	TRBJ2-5	TGTGCCATCAGCTCGACAGGGACGTACCAAGAGACCCAGTACTTC	CAISSTGTYQETQYF